This T cell receptor (beta chain) was sequenced during a study of beta chain features in type 1 diabetes. Study information: All samples combined gave about 100 million sorted cells for examination.

What was sequenced were expressed TCRB transcripts, since all of the isolated RNA had been reverse transcribed. TCRdb keeps only in-frame clones here, not all; method: immunoSEQ multiplex PCR. The sample holds about 280,000 clones, about 15% seen once. Overall study results and limits: All four CD4+ subsets of Type 1 diabetes patients contained TCRB CDR3s that were moderately but significantly shorter.

In its sample, this clone was seen a few times. As yet, its antigen is unknown. The sequence derives from a man younger than 30 with type 1 diabetes. Sequenced input: naive CD4+ T cells from blood.

The CDR3 DNA is TGTGCCAGCAGCGTAGTATCCGGACAGATATCCTATGGCTACACCTTC. Its translation: CASSVVSGQISYGYTF. The V gene is TRBV9, the J gene TRBJ1-2; tentatively, D is TRBD1 (6 bases). The CDR3 contains 16 residues. V lost 0 bases to trimming and J lost 4 bases, with 16 bases between them. Germline values: CDR1 SGDLS, CDR2 YYNGEE.